Below, one TCR beta chain is given with its context. Its target is not known. A sample-barcoded 5' primer and a J-beta primer mix were used in a second PCR of about 7 to 12 cycles. TCRdb re-derived calls from the 5' RACE reads in MiXCR, one entry per CDR3 protein. The sample lists about 1.4 million distinct CDR3 sequences; 59% were seen once. This sample stems from a study of blood T cells in healthy people across ages. Each sample gave at least 6 million isolated PBMCs. The CDR3 totals 14 residues. Germline loops: CDR1 SGHRS, CDR2 YFSETQ. Notes on the study in general: There were more naive CD4+ cells and higher diversity in long-lived donors than in aged donors. TCR beta diversity tracked closely with naive T cell percentage. Because sorting was not performed, PBMCs prevented conclusive naive versus antigen-experienced comparison.

This rearrangement joins TRBV5-1 to TRBJ2-4, with TRBD1 matching over 8 bases. Judging by the DNA end, TRBJ2-7 fits better; the J call may be wrong. The source of this sequence is a man aged 18 to 29 in good health. Sequenced material: blood. The CDR3 bases are TGCGCCAGCAGCTTACAGGGGGAAAACTACGAGCAGTACTTC. This codes for CASSLQGENYEQYF.